The 15 T cell receptor beta chains below come from one sample, sequenced in a study of graft-versus-host responses after intestinal transplantation. The data were produced by immunoSEQ multiplex PCR, yet TCRdb's version contains in-frame clones alone and is incomplete. The sample has approximately 110,000 clones, more than 90% seen once. The antigens for these receptors are not known. This sample comprised unstimulated CD4+ T cells sorted from spleen or lymph node cells, obtained before transplant. These receptor sequences come from a human donor who was the organ donor for an intestinal transplant.

The V call is TRBV6-5, the J call TRBJ2-3; 9 nucleotides agree with TRBD1. J gave up 7 bases and V 2 bases, and 7 bases lay outside the gene matches. This CDR3 is built from 15 residues. Germline loops: CDR1 MNHEY, CDR2 SVGAGI. The CDR3 nucleotides read TGTGCCAGCAGTTACGGGGACAGGGTTGTGAATACGCAGTATTTT. It codes for CASSYGDRVVNTQYF.

The chain employs TRBV10-2 and TRBJ2-6; D may be TRBD1 (5 bases). The CDR3 runs 16 residues. The V and J ends lost 6 bases and 4 bases respectively, with 16 bases between them. Germline V gives CDR1 WSHSY, CDR2 SAAADI. CDR3 coding DNA: TGCGCCAGCAGCGGTAACAGGTTCCAAGGGGCCAACGTCCTGACTTTC. Translated: CASSGNRFQGANVLTF.

J is TRBJ2-7 and V is TRBV7-6; D not certain. Deletions cut 1 base from V and 3 bases from J, with 7 bases between. CDR1 and CDR2 from the germline V gene are SGHVS and FNYEAQ. The CDR3 is 13 amino acids. CDR3 loop: CASSLVPGYEQYF. In DNA, the CDR3 is TGTGCCAGCAGCTTAGTACCTGGCTACGAGCAGTACTTC.

The chain couples TRBV19 to TRBJ1-2, with TRBD1 matching 7 bases. Germline V gives CDR1 LNHDA, CDR2 SQIVND (reference sequence). Germline trimming cut 5 bases from V and 5 bases from J; bases unmatched to any gene: 14. CDR3 length equals 16 residues. In nucleotides, the CDR3 is TGTGCCAGTAGTGGGGGGACAGACCACTTTGGATATGGCTACACCTTC. Protein product: CASSGGTDHFGYGYTF.

J is TRBJ2-7 and V is TRBV6-1; D unclear. V was trimmed by 6 bases and J by 1 base, leaving 16 bases between them. This CDR3 is 15 amino acids long. Germline V gene data show CDR1 as MNHNS and CDR2 as SASEGT. CDR3 in amino acids: CASRVPGGRSYEQYF. CDR3 nucleotides: TGTGCCAGCAGGGTCCCTGGCGGCCGATCCTACGAGCAGTACTTC.

The count of this clone is one. This chain connects TRBV6-5 to TRBJ1-5; a weak D match, TRBD1 (5 bases). Germline V CDR1 and CDR2: MNHEY, SVGAGI. V lost 5 bases and J 7 bases, leaving 15 bases between the germline ends. This CDR3 has 14 residues. The CDR3 DNA reads TGTGCCAGCAGTGAAGGAGGGGTAAGGCAGCCCCAGCATTTT. This codes for CASSEGGVRQPQHF.

The chain employs TRBV7-6 and TRBJ1-4, with D unresolved. Germline V lookup: CDR1 SGHVS, CDR2 FNYEAQ. With 5 bases removed from V and 0 bases from J, the gap between germline ends came to 16 bases. This CDR3 comprises 17 residues. DNA for the CDR3: TGTGCCAGCAGCCGCACCCAAGGGAGGGCAACTAATGAAAAACTGTTTTTT. Residues: CASSRTQGRATNEKLFF.

The chain carries TRBV5-1 and TRBJ2-7, with 8 bases that match TRBD2. Germline loops: CDR1 SGHRS, CDR2 YFSETQ. This CDR3 comprises 13 residues. Germline trimming cut 9 bases from V and 1 base from J; bases unmatched to any gene: 6. CDR3 residues: CATRREDSYEQYF. The DNA of the CDR3 is TGCGCCACCCGGCGGGAGGATTCCTACGAGCAGTACTTC.

The chain uses TRBV7-9 and TRBJ1-4, with D uncertain. With 1 base removed from V and 6 bases from J, the gap between germline ends came to 12 bases. This CDR3 region has 15 residues. Germline V lookup: CDR1 SEHNR, CDR2 FQNEAQ (reference sequence). The CDR3 DNA reads TGTGCCAGCAGCTTAGTACGGGGAGTCGATGAAAAACTGTTTTTT. Protein: CASSLVRGVDEKLFF.

Concerning this clone: Other DNA sequences in the sample encode the same CDR3. The V and J genes are TRBV4-1 and TRBJ2-5; 12 bases are shared with TRBD1. CDR3 length: 15 residues. The germline gives CDR1 MGHRA, CDR2 YSYEKL. V lost 2 bases to trimming and J lost 7 bases; unmatched junction nucleotides: 5. As DNA, the CDR3 is TGCGCCAGCAGCCAACCGGGACAGGGGGCGGGGACCCAGTACTTC. Protein: CASSQPGQGAGTQYF.

The chain has TRBV10-3 and TRBJ2-7; 8 nucleotides line up with TRBD1. After removal of 7 bases from V and 5 bases from J, the junction contained 10 bases not matched to a gene. Germline assignment: CDR1 ENHRY and CDR2 SYGVKD. This CDR3 is 14 amino acids long. The CDR3: CAITEGAGGDEQYF. The DNA of the CDR3 is TGTGCCATCACCGAGGGGGCAGGGGGCGACGAGCAGTACTTC.

The V gene is TRBV9, the J gene TRBJ2-2; D unclear. Per the germline V gene, CDR1 is SGDLS and CDR2 is YYNGEE. The CDR3 spans 16 residues. V dropped 4 bases and J dropped 10 bases, with 23 bases sitting between them. The CDR3 reads CASSPSSGPNNQELFF. In nucleotides, the CDR3 is TGTGCCAGCAGCCCTTCTTCAGGCCCCAATAATCAGGAGCTGTTTTTT.

The chain is built from TRBV29-1 and TRBJ1-1; D may be TRBD1 (5 bases). The germline CDR1 and CDR2 sequences are SQVTM and ANQGSEA. V gave up 5 bases and J gave up 5 bases, with 21 bases separating them. The CDR3 is made up of 15 amino acids. The CDR3 loop reads CSVLPQGFGGTEAFF. The CDR3 DNA is TGCAGCGTTCTCCCGCAGGGCTTTGGGGGGACTGAAGCTTTCTTT. Looking up the rest from reference TRBV29-1 and TRBJ1-1 gives the full variable domain: SAVISQKPSRDICQRGTSLTIQCQVDSQVTMMFWYRQQPGQSLTLIATANQGSEATYESGFVIDKFPISRPNLTFSTLTVSNMSPEDSSIYLCSVLPQGFGGTEAFFGQGTRLTVV.

The J gene is TRBJ1-2, the V gene TRBV15; D remains ambiguous. The germline V gene has CDR1 LNHNV and CDR2 YYDKDF (reference sequence). The CDR3 covers 14 residues. V lost 1 base to trimming and J lost 2 bases, with 8 bases between them. CDR3 sequence reads: CATSRGSQNYGYTF. CDR3 DNA sequence: TGTGCCACCAGCAGAGGATCTCAAAACTATGGCTACACCTTC.

The V gene is TRBV7-9, the J gene TRBJ1-2; D perhaps matches TRBD1 (6 bases). The CDR3 consists of 14 residues. Trimming shortened V by 1 base and J by 7 bases, and 13 bases separated the two germline ends. The germline V gene encodes CDR1 SEHNR and CDR2 FQNEAQ (reference sequence). In nucleotides, the CDR3 is TGTGCCAGCAGCTTAGTGGGCAGGGGCCGTGGCTACACCTTC. Its protein is CASSLVGRGRGYTF.